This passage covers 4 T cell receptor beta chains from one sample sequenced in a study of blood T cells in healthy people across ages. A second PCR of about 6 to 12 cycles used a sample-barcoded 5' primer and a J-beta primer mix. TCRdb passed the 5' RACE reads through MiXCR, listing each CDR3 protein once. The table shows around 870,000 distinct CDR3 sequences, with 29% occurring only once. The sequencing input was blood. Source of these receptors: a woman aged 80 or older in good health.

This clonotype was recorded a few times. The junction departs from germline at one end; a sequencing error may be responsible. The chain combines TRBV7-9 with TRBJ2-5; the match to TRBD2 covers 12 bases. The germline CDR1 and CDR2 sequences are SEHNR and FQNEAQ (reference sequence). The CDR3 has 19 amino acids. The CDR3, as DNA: TGTGCCAACAGCCCGTGGACTAGCGGGGAGTTCGAGCGGAGAGAGACCCAGTACTTC. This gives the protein CANSPWTSGEFERRETQYF.

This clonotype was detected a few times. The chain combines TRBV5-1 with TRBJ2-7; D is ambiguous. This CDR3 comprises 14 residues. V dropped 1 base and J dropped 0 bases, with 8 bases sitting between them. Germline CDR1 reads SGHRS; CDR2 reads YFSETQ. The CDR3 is CASSLNAASYEQYF. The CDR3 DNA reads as TGCGCCAGCAGCTTGAATGCAGCCTCCTACGAGCAGTACTTC.

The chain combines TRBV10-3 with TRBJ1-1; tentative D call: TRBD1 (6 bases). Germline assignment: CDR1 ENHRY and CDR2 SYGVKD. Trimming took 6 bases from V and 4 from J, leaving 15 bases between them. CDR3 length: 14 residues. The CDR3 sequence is CAIRGPGHLTEAFF. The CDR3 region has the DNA TGTGCCATCAGGGGACCGGGACACCTCACTGAAGCTTTCTTT.

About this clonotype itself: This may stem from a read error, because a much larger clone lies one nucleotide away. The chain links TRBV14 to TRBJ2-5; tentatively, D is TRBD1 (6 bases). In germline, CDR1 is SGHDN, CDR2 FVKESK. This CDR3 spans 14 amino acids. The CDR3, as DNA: TGTACCAGCAGCCAACAGGGTTTACAAGAGACCCAGTACTTC. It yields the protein CTSSQQGLQETQYF. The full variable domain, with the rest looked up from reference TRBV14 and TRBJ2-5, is EAGVTQFPSHSVIEKGQTVTLRCDPISGHDNLYWYRRVMGKEIKFLLHFVKESKQDESGMPNNRFLAERTGGTYSTLKVQPAELEDSGVYFCTSSQQGLQETQYFGPGTRLLVL.